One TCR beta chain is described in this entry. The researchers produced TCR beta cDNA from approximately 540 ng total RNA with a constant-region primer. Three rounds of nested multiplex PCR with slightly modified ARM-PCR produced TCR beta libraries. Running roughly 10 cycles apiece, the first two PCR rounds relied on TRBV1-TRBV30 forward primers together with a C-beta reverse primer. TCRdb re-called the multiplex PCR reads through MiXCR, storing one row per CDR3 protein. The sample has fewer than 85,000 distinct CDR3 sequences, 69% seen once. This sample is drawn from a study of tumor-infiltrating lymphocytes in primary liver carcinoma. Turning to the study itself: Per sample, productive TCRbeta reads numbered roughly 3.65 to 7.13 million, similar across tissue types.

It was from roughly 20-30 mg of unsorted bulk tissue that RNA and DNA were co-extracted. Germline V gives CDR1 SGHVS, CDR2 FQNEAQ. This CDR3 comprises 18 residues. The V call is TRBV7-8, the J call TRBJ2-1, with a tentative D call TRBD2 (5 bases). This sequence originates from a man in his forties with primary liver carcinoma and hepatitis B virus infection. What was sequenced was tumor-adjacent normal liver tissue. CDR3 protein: CTNSPLGDSAVSYNEQFF. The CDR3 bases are TGTACCAACAGCCCGCTTGGAGACTCAGCGGTCTCCTACAATGAGCAGTTCTTC.